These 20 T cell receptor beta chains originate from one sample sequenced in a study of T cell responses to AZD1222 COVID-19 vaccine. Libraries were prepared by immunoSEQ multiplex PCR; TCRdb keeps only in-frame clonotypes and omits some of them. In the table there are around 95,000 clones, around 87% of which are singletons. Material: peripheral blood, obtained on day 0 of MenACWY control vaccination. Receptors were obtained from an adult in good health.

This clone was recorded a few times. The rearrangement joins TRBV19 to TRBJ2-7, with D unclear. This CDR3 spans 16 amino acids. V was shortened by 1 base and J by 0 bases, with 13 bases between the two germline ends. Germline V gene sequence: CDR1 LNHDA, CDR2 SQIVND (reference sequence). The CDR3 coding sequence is TGTGCCAGTAGTATAGGAGTCGGATCGAGCTCCTACGAGCAGTACTTC. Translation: CASSIGVGSSSYEQYF.

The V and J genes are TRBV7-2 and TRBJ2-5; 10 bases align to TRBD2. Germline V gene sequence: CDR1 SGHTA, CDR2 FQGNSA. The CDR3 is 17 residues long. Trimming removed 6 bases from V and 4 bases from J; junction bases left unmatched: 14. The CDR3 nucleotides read TGTGCCAGCAGGCCCGCTCGGGCTAGCGGGGGACGAGAGACCCAGTACTTC. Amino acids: CASRPARASGGRETQYF.

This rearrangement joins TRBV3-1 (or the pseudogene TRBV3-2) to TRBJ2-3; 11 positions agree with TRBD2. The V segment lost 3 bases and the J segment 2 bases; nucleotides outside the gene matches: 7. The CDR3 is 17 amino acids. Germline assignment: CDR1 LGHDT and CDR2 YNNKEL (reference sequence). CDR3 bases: TGTGCCAGCAGCCAGGCTTTTAGCGGGAGGGCCACAGATACGCAGTATTTT. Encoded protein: CASSQAFSGRATDTQYF.

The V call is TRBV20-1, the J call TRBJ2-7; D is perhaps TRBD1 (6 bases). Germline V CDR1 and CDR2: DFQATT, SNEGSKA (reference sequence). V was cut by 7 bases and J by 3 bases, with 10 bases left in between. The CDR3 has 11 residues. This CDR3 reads CSGTDSYEQYF. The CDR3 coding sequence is TGCAGTGGGACGGACAGCTACGAGCAGTACTTC.

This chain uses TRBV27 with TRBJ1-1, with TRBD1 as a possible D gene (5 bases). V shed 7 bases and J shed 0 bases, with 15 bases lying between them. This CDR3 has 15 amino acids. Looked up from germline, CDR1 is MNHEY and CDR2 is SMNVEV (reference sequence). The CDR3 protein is CASNRDGQVNTEAFF. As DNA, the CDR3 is TGTGCCAGCAACCGGGACGGGCAAGTGAACACTGAAGCTTTCTTT.

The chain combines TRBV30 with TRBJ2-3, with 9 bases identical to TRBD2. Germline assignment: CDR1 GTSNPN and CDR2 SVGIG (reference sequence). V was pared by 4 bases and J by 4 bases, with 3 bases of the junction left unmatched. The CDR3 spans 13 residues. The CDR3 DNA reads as TGTGCCTGGAAGGGACTAGCCCCAGATACGCAGTATTTT. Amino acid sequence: CAWKGLAPDTQYF.

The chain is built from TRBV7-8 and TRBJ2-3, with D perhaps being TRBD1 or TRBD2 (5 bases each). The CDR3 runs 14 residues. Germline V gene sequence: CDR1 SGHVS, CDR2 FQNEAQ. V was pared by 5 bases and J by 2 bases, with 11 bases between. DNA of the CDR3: TGTGCCAGCAGCCGGGACCTTTCCACAGATACGCAGTATTTT. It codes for CASSRDLSTDTQYF.

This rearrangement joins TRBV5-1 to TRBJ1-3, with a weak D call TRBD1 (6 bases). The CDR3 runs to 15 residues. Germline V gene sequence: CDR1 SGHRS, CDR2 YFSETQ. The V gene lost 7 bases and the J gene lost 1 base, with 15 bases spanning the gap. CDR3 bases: TGCGCCAGCTCACGGACAGTCCCTTCTGGAAACACCATATATTTT. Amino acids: CASSRTVPSGNTIYF. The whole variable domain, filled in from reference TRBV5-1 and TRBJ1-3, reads KAGVTQTPRYLIKTRGQQVTLSCSPISGHRSVSWYQQTPGQGLQFLFEYFSETQRNKGNFPGRFSGRQFSNSRSEMNVSTLELGDSALYLCASSRTVPSGNTIYFGEGSWLTVV.

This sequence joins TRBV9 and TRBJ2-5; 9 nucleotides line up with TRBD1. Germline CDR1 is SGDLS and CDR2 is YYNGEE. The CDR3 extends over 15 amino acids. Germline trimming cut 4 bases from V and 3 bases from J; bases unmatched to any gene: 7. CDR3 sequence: CASSPSTGGKETQYF. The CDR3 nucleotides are TGTGCCAGCAGCCCTTCGACAGGGGGGAAAGAGACCCAGTACTTC.

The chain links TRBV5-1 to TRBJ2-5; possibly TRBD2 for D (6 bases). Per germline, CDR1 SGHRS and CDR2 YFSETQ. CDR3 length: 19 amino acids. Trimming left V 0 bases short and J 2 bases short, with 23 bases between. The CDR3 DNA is TGCGCCAGCAGCTTGGAATCTACGGAGGGTTTTGGCATACAAGAGACCCAGTACTTC. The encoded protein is CASSLESTEGFGIQETQYF.

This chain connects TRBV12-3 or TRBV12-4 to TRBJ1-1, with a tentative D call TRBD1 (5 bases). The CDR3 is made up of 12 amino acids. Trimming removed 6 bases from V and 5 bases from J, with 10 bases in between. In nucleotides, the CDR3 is TGTGCCAGCAGGCACGGGGGGACTGAAGCTTTCTTT. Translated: CASRHGGTEAFF.

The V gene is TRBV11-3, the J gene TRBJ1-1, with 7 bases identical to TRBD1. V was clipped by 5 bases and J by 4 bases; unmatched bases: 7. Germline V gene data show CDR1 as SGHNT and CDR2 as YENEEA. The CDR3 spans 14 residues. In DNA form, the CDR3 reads TGTGCCAGCAGCCAAGGACAGGAGCGCACTGAAGCTTTCTTT. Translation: CASSQGQERTEAFF.

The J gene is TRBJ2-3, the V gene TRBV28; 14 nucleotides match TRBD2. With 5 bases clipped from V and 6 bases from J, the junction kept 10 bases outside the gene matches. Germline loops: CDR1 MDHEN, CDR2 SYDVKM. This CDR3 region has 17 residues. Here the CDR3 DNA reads TGTGCCAGCAGTATCCCGACTAGCGGGAGGGCGGAGGATACGCAGTATTTT. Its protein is CASSIPTSGRAEDTQYF.

Here the CDR3 DNA reads TGTGCCAGTAGTATGGGCAGGGGGCAGTTTGAGCAGTTCTTC. Protein product: CASSMGRGQFEQFF. The V call is TRBV19, the J call TRBJ2-1; 8 bases fit TRBD1. The CDR3 is 14 amino acids. With 3 bases clipped from V and 9 bases from J, the junction kept 7 bases outside the gene matches. CDR1 is LNHDA, CDR2 SQIVND, per germline (reference sequence).

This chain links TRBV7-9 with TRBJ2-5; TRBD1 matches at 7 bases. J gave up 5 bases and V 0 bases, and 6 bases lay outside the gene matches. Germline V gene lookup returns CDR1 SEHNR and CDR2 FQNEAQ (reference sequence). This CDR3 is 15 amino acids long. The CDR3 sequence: CASSLAFGRGETQYF. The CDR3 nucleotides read TGTGCCAGCAGCTTAGCTTTTGGCAGGGGGGAGACCCAGTACTTC. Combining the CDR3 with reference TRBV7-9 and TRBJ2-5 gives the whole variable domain DTGVSQNPRHKITKRGQNVTFRCDPISEHNRLYWYRQTLGQGPEFLTYFQNEAQLEKSRLLSDRFSAERPKGSFSTLEIQRTEQGDSAMYLCASSLAFGRGETQYFGPGTRLLVL.

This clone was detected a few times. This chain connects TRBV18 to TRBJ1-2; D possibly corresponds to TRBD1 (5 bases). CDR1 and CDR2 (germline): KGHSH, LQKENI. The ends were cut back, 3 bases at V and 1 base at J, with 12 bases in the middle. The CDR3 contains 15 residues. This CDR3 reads CASSPSVGRNYGYTF. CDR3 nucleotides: TGTGCCAGCTCACCGTCCGTGGGACGTAACTATGGCTACACCTTC.

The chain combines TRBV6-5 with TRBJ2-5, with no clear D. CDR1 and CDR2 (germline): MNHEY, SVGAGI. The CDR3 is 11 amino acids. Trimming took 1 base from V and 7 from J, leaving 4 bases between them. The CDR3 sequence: CASSYWGTQYF. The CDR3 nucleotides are TGTGCCAGCAGTTACTGGGGGACCCAGTACTTC.

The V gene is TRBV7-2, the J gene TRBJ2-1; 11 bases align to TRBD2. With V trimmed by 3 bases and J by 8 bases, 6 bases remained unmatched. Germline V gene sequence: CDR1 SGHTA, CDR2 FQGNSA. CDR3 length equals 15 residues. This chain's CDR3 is CASSFSGGADYEQFF. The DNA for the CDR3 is TGTGCCAGCAGCTTTAGCGGGGGGGCCGACTATGAGCAGTTCTTC.

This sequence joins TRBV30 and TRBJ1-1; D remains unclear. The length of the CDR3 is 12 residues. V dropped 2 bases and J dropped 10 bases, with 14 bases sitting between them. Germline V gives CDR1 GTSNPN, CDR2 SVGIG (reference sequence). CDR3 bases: TGTGCCTGGAGTATAATGGCACACGCAGCTTTCTTT. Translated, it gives CAWSIMAHAAFF. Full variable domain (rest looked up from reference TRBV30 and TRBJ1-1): SQTIHQWPATLVQPVGSPLSLECTVEGTSNPNLYWYRQAAGRGLQLLFYSVGIGQISSEVPQNLSASRPQDRQFILSSKKLLLSDSGFYLCAWSIMAHAAFFGQGTRLTVV.

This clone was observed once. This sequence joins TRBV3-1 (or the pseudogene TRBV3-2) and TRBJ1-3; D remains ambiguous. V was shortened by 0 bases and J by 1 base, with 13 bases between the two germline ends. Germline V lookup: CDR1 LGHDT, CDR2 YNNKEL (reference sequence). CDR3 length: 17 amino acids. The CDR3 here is CASSQETGYSSGNTIYF. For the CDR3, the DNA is TGTGCCAGCAGCCAAGAGACGGGTTATAGTTCTGGAAACACCATATATTTT.